This T cell receptor (beta chain) was found in a study of graft-versus-host responses after intestinal transplantation. About the research overall: Transplants were multivisceral, liver-intestinal, or isolated intestinal. Every recipient underwent anti-thymocyte globulin induction, then tacrolimus and steroids for roughly 3 years. General study points: Ileal or blood samples showed some GvH clones first, and such clones were also found in recipient marrow. Some patients had graft-donor T cell macrochimerism, and their allografts showed high graft-versus-host to host-versus-graft clonal ratios.

Repertoires were generated with immunoSEQ multiplex PCR, while TCRdb's copy carries only in-frame clones and drops some. The data contain around 120,000 clones, about 93% of them singletons. The CDR3 contains 11 residues. Per germline, CDR1 SGHAT and CDR2 FQNNGV. Trimming pared 5 bases from V and 9 bases from J, leaving 8 bases between. A remark on this clone: What it binds is unknown.

Sequences were derived from unstimulated CD4+ T cells sorted from spleen or lymph node cells, sampled before intestinal transplant. The chain links TRBV11-2 to TRBJ2-1; D is uncertain. The sequence was obtained from a human donor who received an intestinal transplant. The CDR3 loop is CASSTYGEQFF. For the CDR3, the DNA is TGTGCCAGCAGCACCTATGGTGAGCAGTTCTTC.